This T cell receptor beta chain comes out of a study of response to subunit inactivated influenza vaccine. TCRdb called the RT-PCR reads again in MiXCR, with one record for every CDR3 protein. The table lists hundreds of thousands of distinct CDR3 sequences, about 8% of them singletons. The CDR3 runs to 10 residues. Germline V lookup: CDR1 SQVTM, CDR2 ANQGSEA. Study conclusions and caveats: Authors suggested seasonal influenza vaccinations each recruit few new T cells.

A remark on this clonotype: Its matching antigen is unknown. Germline is not matched at one junction end, which may reflect a read error.

V usage is TRBV29-1 and J usage is TRBJ2-1, with D perhaps TRBD2 (6 bases). Material: PBMCs from blood, obtained about 23 months after vaccination. The receptor was derived from a man in his fifties or sixties who received an inactivated influenza vaccine. The CDR3 protein is CSGGESELFF. CDR3 nucleotide sequence: TGCAGCGGGGGGGAGAGTGAGCTGTTCTTC.